This TCR beta chain was recovered during a study of cytomegalovirus exposure and HLA in healthy donors. For the study at large: It was reported in a later analysis that the same platform had been used for the approximately 120 validation repertoires as for the roughly 700 first-cohort repertoires.

Method: immunoSEQ multiplex PCR; TCRdb's copy keeps in-frame clones and lacks some. Seen here are 180,000 or so clones, about 89% observed once, and the top ten hold roughly 7%. V lost 3 bases to trimming and J lost 3 bases; unmatched junction nucleotides: 5. The CDR3 is 15 amino acids. Germline loops: CDR1 LGHNA, CDR2 YSLEER. Only one count was recorded for this clone. Antigen specificity is unknown. General study points: TCR sequences were mostly rare, though some public TCRs occurred in many donors.

Among the 110 or so subjects of the validation cohort, separate from the approximately 700-subject first cohort, were the donors. V usage is TRBV4-3 and J usage is TRBJ2-5, with 9 bases fitting TRBD1. Specimen: PBMCs. This TCR was recovered from a man under 40 in good health and CMV-seropositive. The CDR3 spells CASSQGGTGKETQYF. The CDR3 DNA follows: TGCGCCAGCAGCCAGGGGGGGACAGGGAAAGAGACCCAGTACTTC.